Listed here are 13 T cell receptor beta chains from one sample, sequenced in a study of spatial heterogeneity in lung cancer. Time point: sample taken at primary tumor resection. Whole RNA was taken from tumor, nontumor lung or frozen PBMC; it was then sequenced unsorted. MiXCR, applied by TCRdb to the 5' RACE reads, yields one record per CDR3 protein. This sample has over 6,500 distinct CDR3 sequences, with around 4% found just once. This specimen consisted of normal lung tissue next to the tumor, obtained at surgery. These receptors originate from a female donor with early-stage non-small cell lung cancer.

This clonotype was observed many times. This chain connects TRBV7-8 to TRBJ1-4; unclear D gene. The germline gives CDR1 SGHVS, CDR2 FQNEAQ. The length of the CDR3 is 13 residues. Trimming removed 1 base from V and 14 bases from J, with 14 bases in between. The CDR3 reads CASSLVGYKELFF. CDR3 sequence (DNA): TGTGCCAGCAGCTTAGTAGGTTATAAAGAGCTGTTTTTT.

Within the sample, this clonotype is medium-sized. This sequence joins TRBV30 and TRBJ1-1, with D unresolved. Trimming removed 3 bases from V and 6 bases from J, with 20 bases in between. The germline CDR1 and CDR2 sequences are GTSNPN and SVGIG (reference sequence). The CDR3 is made up of 15 amino acids. The DNA for the CDR3 is TGTGCCTGGAGAGAAGGGTCTACCGGGGAGGCTGAAGCTTTCTTT. Encoded protein: CAWREGSTGEAEAFF.

In its sample, this clonotype is large. The chain combines TRBV7-2 with TRBJ2-7; 11 nucleotides align to TRBD2. The CDR3 spans 15 residues. Germline assignment: CDR1 SGHTA and CDR2 FQGNSA. V shed 4 bases and J 1 base; nucleotides not matched to a gene: 3. CDR3 DNA sequence: TGTGCCAGCAGCTCACTAGCGGGGGCTTCCTACGAGCAGTACTTC. Protein sequence: CASSSLAGASYEQYF. Combining the CDR3 with reference TRBV7-2 and TRBJ2-7 gives the whole variable domain GAGVSQSPSNKVTEKGKDVELRCDPISGHTALYWYRQSLGQGLEFLIYFQGNSAPDKSGLPSDRFSAERTGGSVSTLTIQRTQQEDSAVYLCASSSLAGASYEQYFGPGTRLTVT.

At least ten counts were recorded for this clonotype. The chain uses TRBV7-6 and TRBJ1-4, with D possibly being TRBD1 (5 bases). CDR1 is SGHVS and CDR2 is FNYEAQ in the germline V gene. The CDR3 has 14 residues. Deletions cut 6 bases from V and 8 bases from J, with 16 bases between. In DNA, the CDR3 is TGTGCCAGCAGAGGCCGGGGGGAGCCAGAAAAACTGTTTTTT. Protein product: CASRGRGEPEKLFF.

This clonotype has a count of ten or more. The rearrangement joins TRBV6-2 or TRBV6-3 to TRBJ2-2; D not certain. This CDR3 comprises 13 residues. V lost 2 bases to trimming and J lost 3 bases, with 4 bases between them. Germline CDR1 is MNHEY and CDR2 is SVGEGT. The CDR3 spells CASSYRDTGELFF. As DNA, the CDR3 is TGTGCCAGCAGTTACAGGGACACCGGGGAGCTGTTTTTT.

The gene calls are TRBV6-6 and TRBJ1-1; D remains unclear. Trimming removed 5 bases from V and 3 bases from J, with 10 bases in between. The CDR3 is 13 residues long. Looked up from germline, CDR1 is MNHNY and CDR2 is SVGAGI (reference sequence). This chain's CDR3 is CASSQHQDTEAFF. The CDR3 DNA follows: TGTGCCAGCAGTCAACACCAGGACACTGAAGCTTTCTTT.

This clonotype appeared many times. The rearrangement joins TRBV28 to TRBJ2-7; D may be TRBD1 or TRBD2 (7 bases each). The V gene lost 6 bases and the J gene lost 6 bases, with 18 bases spanning the gap. CDR1 is MDHEN and CDR2 is SYDVKM in the germline V gene. This CDR3 comprises 14 residues. The CDR3 DNA sequence: TGTGCCAGCAGGTCTCCAGGGGGAGGGAGCGAGCAGTACTTC. As protein: CASRSPGGGSEQYF.

This clonotype is labeled medium-sized. This chain joins TRBV29-1 and TRBJ2-5, with 7 bases fitting TRBD1. Trimming cost V 6 bases and J 5 bases; bases outside gene matches: 9. This CDR3 region has 13 residues. CDR1 is SQVTM and CDR2 is ANQGSEA in the germline V gene. Here the CDR3 DNA reads TGCAGCGTACTAGGGGGCGACGAGGAGACCCAGTACTTC. Its translation: CSVLGGDEETQYF.

In this sample, this clonotype is medium-sized. The chain employs TRBV5-1 and TRBJ2-5; D perhaps matches TRBD2 (7 bases). Trimming cost V 3 bases and J 2 bases, with 14 bases left between them. The germline gives CDR1 SGHRS, CDR2 YFSETQ. The CDR3 spans 15 residues. CDR3: CASSSAGQGQETQYF. For the CDR3, the DNA is TGCGCCAGCAGCTCAGCGGGGCAGGGGCAAGAGACCCAGTACTTC.

This clonotype was counted many times. V and J are TRBV7-2 and TRBJ2-3; TRBD1 matches at 8 bases. V was clipped by 6 bases and J by 6 bases; unmatched bases: 5. Germline values: CDR1 SGHTA, CDR2 FQGNSA. The CDR3 has 13 amino acids. CDR3: CASRRTGIDTQYF. The CDR3 bases are TGTGCCAGCAGAAGGACAGGGATCGATACGCAGTATTTT.

The sample holds many counts of this clonotype. CDR3 residues: CASIGLDRGNTGELFF. CDR3 nucleotides: TGTGCCAGCATTGGCTTGGACAGGGGGAACACCGGGGAGCTGTTTTTT. The gene calls are TRBV28 and TRBJ2-2, with 9 positions matching TRBD1. This CDR3 contains 16 residues. V dropped 7 bases and J dropped 1; count of bases not matched to a gene: 7. Germline V gene lookup returns CDR1 MDHEN and CDR2 SYDVKM.

In its sample, this clonotype was seen many times. The CDR3 loop reads CASSLAGKGNTEAFF. In DNA, the CDR3 is TGTGCCAGCAGCTTGGCGGGCAAGGGGAACACTGAAGCTTTCTTT. The V and J genes are TRBV5-6 and TRBJ1-1, with no clear D. V lost 0 bases, J lost 1 base, and 10 bases lay in between. Germline-derived CDR1 and CDR2 are SGHDT and YYEEEE. The CDR3 consists of 15 residues.

This clonotype has ten or more counts. This chain links TRBV7-3 with TRBJ2-2; no definite D call. The CDR3 covers 14 residues. V lost 5 bases to trimming and J lost 6 bases, with 13 bases between them. Germline values: CDR1 SGHTA, CDR2 FQGTGA. CDR3 sequence reads: CASSATLQAGELFF. DNA for the CDR3: TGTGCCAGCAGCGCGACACTTCAGGCCGGGGAGCTGTTTTTT.